The 21 T cell receptor beta chains listed next were all sequenced from one sample in a study of cytomegalovirus exposure and HLA in healthy donors. This table comes from immunoSEQ multiplex PCR, and its TCRdb copy is limited to in-frame clones, with some not included. The data contain around 300,000 clones, just over 85% of them singletons. The specimen was PBMCs. The origin of the receptors is a woman between 18 and 29 years old in good health and CMV-seronegative.

Concerning this clone itself: The sample has other DNA sequences that encode this CDR3 too. The gene calls are TRBV30 and TRBJ1-2; D is unresolved. Trimming took 0 bases from V and 3 from J, leaving 5 bases between them. The germline V gene has CDR1 GTSNPN and CDR2 SVGIG (reference sequence). This CDR3 comprises 12 residues. As DNA, the CDR3 is TGTGCCTGGAGTGTGTCCGACTATGGCTACACCTTC. Its translation is CAWSVSDYGYTF.

This rearrangement joins TRBV11-2 to TRBJ1-2; 7 nucleotides line up with TRBD1. This CDR3 comprises 16 residues. Losses at the gene ends were 4 bases for V and 0 bases for J; bases not matched to a gene: 8. CDR1 and CDR2 (germline): SGHAT, FQNNGV. The CDR3 spells CASSSITGTANYGYTF. The CDR3 bases are TGTGCCAGCAGCTCAATAACCGGGACAGCTAACTATGGCTACACCTTC. Based on the CDR3 plus reference TRBV11-2 and TRBJ1-2, the full variable domain is EAGVAQSPRYKIIEKRQSVAFWCNPISGHATLYWYQQILGQGPKLLIQFQNNGVVDDSQLPKDRFSAERLKGVDSTLKIQPAKLEDSAVYLCASSSITGTANYGYTFGSGTRLTVV.

V usage is TRBV7-2 and J usage is TRBJ1-5; weak D call: TRBD1 (5 bases). Trimming shortened V by 6 bases and J by 4 bases, and 16 bases separated the two germline ends. Germline V gene sequence: CDR1 SGHTA, CDR2 FQGNSA. The CDR3 has 15 residues. Here the CDR3 reads CASRPTAIRNQPQHF. CDR3 nucleotide sequence: TGTGCCAGCAGGCCGACAGCGATCCGAAATCAGCCCCAGCATTTT.

The rearrangement uses TRBV14 and TRBJ1-6; D ambiguous. V lost 6 bases and J 8 bases, leaving 11 bases between the germline ends. Germline V lookup: CDR1 SGHDN, CDR2 FVKESK. The CDR3 covers 13 residues. CDR3 loop: CASSIRSHSPLHF. In nucleotides, the CDR3 is TGTGCCAGCAGTATCCGGAGCCATTCACCCCTCCACTTT.

The rearrangement joins TRBV6-1 to TRBJ2-1; 7 positions agree with TRBD2. Trimming at V came to 5 bases and at J to 6 bases, leaving 7 bases not matched to a gene. Germline V gene data show CDR1 as MNHNS and CDR2 as SASEGT. There are 14 residues in the CDR3. In DNA form, the CDR3 reads TGTGCCAGCAGTACTACCGGGACTACCAATGAGCAGTTCTTC. Amino acid sequence: CASSTTGTTNEQFF.

This clone was seen a single time. The chain has TRBV4-1 and TRBJ1-1, with unresolved D. The germline CDR1 and CDR2 sequences are MGHRA and YSYEKL. V lost 2 bases to trimming and J lost 1 base, with 5 bases between them. CDR3 length: 13 residues. Written as DNA, the CDR3 is TGCGCCAGCAGCCAAAGAGGGAACACTGAAGCTTTCTTT. Its protein product is CASSQRGNTEAFF.

The rearrangement links TRBV18 to TRBJ1-5; 9 bases align to TRBD1. There are 14 residues in the CDR3. CDR1 is KGHSH and CDR2 is LQKENI in the germline V gene. Losses at the gene ends were 5 bases for V and 9 bases for J; bases not matched to a gene: 8. The CDR3 coding sequence is TGTGCCAGCTCATTACGACAGGGGGAAGGGCCCCAGCATTTT. Its protein is CASSLRQGEGPQHF. Supplemented by reference TRBV18 and TRBJ1-5, the full variable domain reads NAGVMQNPRHLVRRRGQEARLRCSPMKGHSHVYWYRQLPEEGLKFMVYLQKENIIDESGMPKERFSAEFPKEGPSILRIQQVVRGDSAAYFCASSLRQGEGPQHFGDGTRLSIL.

This clone was recorded only once. This sequence joins TRBV19 and TRBJ2-1; D possibly corresponds to TRBD1 (6 bases). V was shortened by 5 bases and J by 6 bases, with 20 bases between the two germline ends. This CDR3 comprises 16 residues. The germline V gene has CDR1 LNHDA and CDR2 SQIVND (reference sequence). The CDR3 loop reads CASSPRWIQGSNEQFF. DNA for the CDR3: TGTGCCAGTAGTCCCCGTTGGATACAGGGTTCCAATGAGCAGTTCTTC.

The chain carries TRBV30 and TRBJ2-5; D remains unclear. The length of the CDR3 is 11 residues. CDR1 and CDR2 from the germline V gene are GTSNPN and SVGIG (reference sequence). Trimming removed 2 bases at V and 5 bases at J, with 6 bases between. The CDR3 bases are TGTGCCTGGAGTCGGCGGGAGACCCAGTACTTC. Protein: CAWSRRETQYF.

The chain combines TRBV11-1 with TRBJ2-3; 13 bases align to TRBD2. V trimming: 5 bases; J trimming: 4 bases; junction bases outside the gene matches: 6. CDR3 length equals 16 residues. CDR1 is SGHAT and CDR2 is FQDESV in the germline V gene (reference sequence). The CDR3 bases are TGTGCCAGCAGCCACCGGACTAGCGGGAGTGCAGATACGCAGTATTTT. Translating gives CASSHRTSGSADTQYF.

The count of this clone is one. V and J are TRBV11-1 and TRBJ2-6; weak D call: TRBD2 (5 bases). CDR3 size: 16 residues. Germline CDR1 and CDR2: SGHAT and FQDESV (reference sequence). V was trimmed by 5 bases and J by 0 bases, leaving 11 bases between them. The CDR3 DNA reads as TGTGCCAGCAGCCCCTCGGAGGCCTCTGGGGCCAACGTCCTGACTTTC. Amino acids: CASSPSEASGANVLTF.

The chain has TRBV28 and TRBJ2-1, with 10 bases that match TRBD2. Germline assignment: CDR1 MDHEN and CDR2 SYDVKM. This CDR3 is built from 15 residues. V was clipped by 2 bases and J by 8 bases; unmatched bases: 6. CDR3 residues: CASSLPLAGVDEQFF. The CDR3 bases are TGTGCCAGCAGTTTACCCCTAGCGGGGGTGGATGAGCAGTTCTTC.

The V gene is TRBV30, the J gene TRBJ2-5, with 8 positions matching TRBD2. The V segment lost 8 bases and the J segment 4 bases; nucleotides outside the gene matches: 0. Germline V gene sequence: CDR1 GTSNPN, CDR2 SVGIG (reference sequence). This CDR3 has 10 amino acids. This chain's CDR3 is CAAGGETQYF. CDR3 nucleotides: TGTGCCGCGGGAGGAGAGACCCAGTACTTC.

CDR3 residues: CASSTGQGPYNEQFF. The CDR3 DNA follows: TGTGCCAGCAGCACCGGACAGGGTCCCTACAATGAGCAGTTCTTC. The chain recombines TRBV5-6 with TRBJ2-1; 8 positions agree with TRBD1. CDR1 is SGHDT and CDR2 is YYEEEE in the germline V gene. The CDR3 contains 15 residues. The V and J ends lost 4 bases and 2 bases, in that order; junction bases with no gene match: 5.

This clone was seen once. The rearrangement links TRBV30 to TRBJ1-4; 9 bases align to TRBD1. This CDR3 is 13 amino acids long. Unmatched junction bases numbered 3, after V lost 7 bases and J lost 3 bases. The germline V gene has CDR1 GTSNPN and CDR2 SVGIG (reference sequence). The CDR3 sequence is CALTGGANEKLFF. The CDR3 DNA reads TGTGCCTTGACAGGGGGAGCTAATGAAAAACTGTTTTTT. The variable domain in full, with the rest retrieved from reference TRBV30 and TRBJ1-4, is SQTIHQWPATLVQPVGSPLSLECTVEGTSNPNLYWYRQAAGRGLQLLFYSVGIGQISSEVPQNLSASRPQDRQFILSSKKLLLSDSGFYLCALTGGANEKLFFGSGTQLSVL.

The V and J genes are TRBV5-1 and TRBJ2-7; 11 bases agree with TRBD2. The CDR3 totals 17 residues. The germline V gene encodes CDR1 SGHRS and CDR2 YFSETQ. With 4 bases clipped from V and 6 bases from J, the junction kept 15 bases outside the gene matches. CDR3 sequence reads: CASSGTGLAAIIGEQYF. CDR3 nucleotides: TGCGCCAGCAGCGGGACGGGACTAGCGGCGATTATCGGCGAGCAGTACTTC.

In its sample, this clone was seen a few times. The chain uses TRBV6-1 and TRBJ2-1; 12 bases agree with TRBD2. CDR3 length: 15 residues. With 1 base clipped from V and 10 bases from J, the junction kept 5 bases outside the gene matches. CDR1 and CDR2 from the germline V gene are MNHNS and SASEGT. This chain's CDR3 is CASSEGLAGAWEQFF. DNA of the CDR3: TGTGCCAGCAGTGAAGGACTAGCGGGAGCATGGGAGCAGTTCTTC.

CDR3 region: CASSLPTRGTGNTIYF. The CDR3 DNA follows: TGCGCCAGCAGCTTACCGACCAGGGGGACTGGAAACACCATATATTTT. The V and J genes are TRBV4-1 and TRBJ1-3, with 7 bases lining up with TRBD1. CDR1 and CDR2 from the germline V gene are MGHRA and YSYEKL. The CDR3 consists of 16 residues. V gave up 5 bases and J gave up 2 bases; unmatched junction bases: 9.

The rearrangement joins TRBV30 to TRBJ1-5; TRBD1 is a possible D gene (6 bases). Germline V lookup: CDR1 GTSNPN, CDR2 SVGIG (reference sequence). The CDR3 spans 15 residues. Trimming took 3 bases from V and 0 from J, leaving 12 bases between them. The chain's CDR3 is CAWSHRTVSNQPQHF. The CDR3 DNA sequence: TGTGCCTGGAGCCATAGGACAGTTAGCAATCAGCCCCAGCATTTT. The full variable domain, in which reference TRBV30 and TRBJ1-5 provide the parts outside the CDR3, is SQTIHQWPATLVQPVGSPLSLECTVEGTSNPNLYWYRQAAGRGLQLLFYSVGIGQISSEVPQNLSASRPQDRQFILSSKKLLLSDSGFYLCAWSHRTVSNQPQHFGDGTRLSIL.

The chain couples TRBV6-4 to TRBJ2-1; D perhaps matches TRBD2 (7 bases). Per the germline V gene, CDR1 is MRHNA and CDR2 is SNTAGT. The V and J ends lost 0 bases and 0 bases respectively, with 12 bases between them. The CDR3 contains 17 residues. In nucleotides, the CDR3 is TGTGCCAGCAGTGACTCCTTGGGAGGGGGCTCCTACAATGAGCAGTTCTTC. This gives the protein CASSDSLGGGSYNEQFF.

The chain couples TRBV5-4 to TRBJ2-3; D not certain. From germline, CDR1 is SGHNT and CDR2 YYREEE (reference sequence). The CDR3 has 17 amino acids. V was shortened by 0 bases and J by 0 bases, with 14 bases between the two germline ends. This CDR3 is CASSLGGLATSTDTQYF. CDR3 coding DNA: TGTGCCAGCAGCTTGGGTGGGTTAGCAACTAGCACAGATACGCAGTATTTT.